This T cell receptor (beta chain) was recorded in a study of early T cells in non-severe SARS-CoV-2 infection. Study conclusions and caveats: Anti-spike CD8 specificities were favored by VDJdb matching, whose results missed private and CD4 specificities.

Unique molecular identifiers (one per individual cDNA molecule) were attached. TCRdb redid the calling of the 5' RACE reads with MiXCR, one entry per CDR3 protein. The table includes 40,000 to 55,000 distinct CDR3 sequences, approximately 13% detected once. At least ten counts were recorded for this clonotype. Its antigen remains unidentified. In germline, CDR1 is MDHEN, CDR2 SYDVKM. The CDR3 loop spans 12 amino acids. The V end lost 2 bases, the J end lost 5 bases, and 6 bases lay between the germline ends. Sequenced: whole blood. The chain uses TRBV28 and TRBJ1-2; D is unresolved. This clonotype originated in an adult who was a healthcare worker with PCR-confirmed SARS-CoV-2 infection or an uninfected control (not recorded which). CDR3 protein: CASSLNLYGYTF. In nucleotides, the CDR3 is TGTGCCAGCAGTTTAAACCTTTATGGCTACACCTTC.